This T cell receptor (beta chain) was documented in a study of blood T cells in healthy people across ages. Sample-barcoded 5' priming and a J-beta primer mix drove a second PCR of roughly 7 to 11 cycles. TCRdb recomputed calls from the 5' RACE reads with MiXCR, one row per CDR3 protein. Of hundreds of thousands of distinct CDR3 sequences detected, 46% appear once; the ten largest clones hold 15% to 20%. The sequencing input was blood. The TCR comes from a man older than 75 in good health.

CDR3 residues: CSARGHRAGYEQYF. Written as DNA, the CDR3 is TGCAGTGCTAGAGGCCACAGGGCTGGGTACGAGCAGTACTTC. The chain has TRBV20-1 and TRBJ2-7; possible D gene TRBD1, 6 bases. V dropped 1 base and J dropped 4 bases, with 14 bases sitting between them. Germline V gene sequence: CDR1 DFQATT, CDR2 SNEGSKA (reference sequence). This CDR3 is 14 amino acids long.